At least ten counts were recorded for the clone carrying this T cell receptor beta chain. Its specificity is not known. TCRdb re-derived calls from the 5' RACE reads in MiXCR, one entry per CDR3 protein. The sample records 11,000 or so distinct CDR3 sequences, approximately 39% being singletons. The sample belongs to a study of T cell repertoires and leukemia-associated antigens. The study's findings and limits: Vbeta, Jbeta, VDJ rearrangement and unique CDR3 counts did not differ significantly across four groups.

Germline lookup yields CDR1 SQVTM and CDR2 ANQGSEA. The CDR3 has 11 residues. V lost 6 bases and J lost 2, with 6 bases in between. V and J are TRBV29-1 and TRBJ2-3; D is tentatively TRBD1 or TRBD2 (5 bases each). The sequenced sample was CD3+ T cells sorted from blood and cultured. The source of this sequence is a female donor in good health. The CDR3 DNA is TGCAGCGTGGGGGTCACAGATACGCAGTATTTT. It codes for CSVGVTDTQYF.